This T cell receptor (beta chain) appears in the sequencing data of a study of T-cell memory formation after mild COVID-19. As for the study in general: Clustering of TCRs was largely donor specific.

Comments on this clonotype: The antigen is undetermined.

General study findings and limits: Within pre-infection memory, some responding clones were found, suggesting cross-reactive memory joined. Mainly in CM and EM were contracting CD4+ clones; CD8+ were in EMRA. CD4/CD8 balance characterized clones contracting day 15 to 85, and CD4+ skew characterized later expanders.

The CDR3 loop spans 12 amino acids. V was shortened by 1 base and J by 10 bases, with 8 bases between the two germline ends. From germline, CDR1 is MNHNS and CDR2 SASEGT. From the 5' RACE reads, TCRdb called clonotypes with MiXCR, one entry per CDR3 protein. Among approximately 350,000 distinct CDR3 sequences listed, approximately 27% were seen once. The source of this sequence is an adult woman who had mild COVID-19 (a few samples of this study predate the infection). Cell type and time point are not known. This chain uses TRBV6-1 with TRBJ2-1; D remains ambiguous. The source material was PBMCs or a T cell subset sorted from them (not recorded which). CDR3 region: CASSEVLGEQFF. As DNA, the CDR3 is TGTGCCAGCAGTGAAGTCTTGGGAGAGCAGTTCTTC.